This is a list of T cell receptor beta chains from one sample in a study of resident and recirculating memory T cells in vitiligo. This table comes from immunoSEQ multiplex PCR, and its TCRdb copy is limited to in-frame clones, with some not included. This sample has 70,000 to 95,000 clones; about 90% occur once, and the top ten carry more than 4.5%. The material sequenced was blood. All receptors derive from a male donor with vitiligo. Each CDR3 is given without its conserved first and last residue. Size is stated for part of the rows, as once, few or many counts, or as a class when the clone is expanded.

abundance	v_gene	j_gene	CDR3aa
-	TRBV29-1	-	SVAPGLQETQY
once	TRBV6-5	TRBJ2-6	ASSYRGSGANVLT
-	TRBV2	TRBJ2-5	ASTEKETQY
-	TRBV7-2	TRBJ2-1	ASSLVRASYNEQF
-	TRBV28	TRBJ1-3	ASNSSGTIY
-	TRBV4-1	TRBJ2-5	ASSPNPTDQETQY
-	TRBV5-1	TRBJ1-1	ASSSQGALDTEAF
-	TRBV27	TRBJ2-7	ASSVVGGAYEQY
-	TRBV11-2	TRBJ2-5	ASSFYRAQETQY
-	TRBV19	TRBJ2-1	ATRDGAGANEQF
-	TRBV7-2	TRBJ2-3	ASTGWTDTQY
-	TRBV11-3	TRBJ2-7	ASSLDRTYEQY
-	TRBV28	TRBJ2-2	ASSLTGGEDTGELF
-	TRBV28	TRBJ2-7	ASSLMPRQGFSSYEQY
once	TRBV20-1	TRBJ2-5	SAEQETQY
-	TRBV7-8	TRBJ2-6	ASSSDRVPGANVLT
-	TRBV6-4	TRBJ2-6	ASSSEGAGANVLT
few	TRBV9	TRBJ2-1	ASSSWDRDGNEQF
-	TRBV28	TRBJ1-5	ASSPGGGNQPQH
-	TRBV4-1	TRBJ2-1	ASSPRTSGRVSYNEQF
-	TRBV4-3	TRBJ2-1	ASSHSIPGQGGNEQF